This T cell receptor (beta chain) is drawn from a study of cytomegalovirus exposure and HLA in healthy donors. Study as a whole: A later analysis reported the approximately 120 validation repertoires used the same platform as the roughly 700 first-cohort repertoires.

The data were produced by immunoSEQ multiplex PCR, yet TCRdb's version contains in-frame clones alone and is incomplete. The sample shows 140,000 or so clones, about nine tenths of them seen only once. CDR3 length: 15 amino acids. The germline V gene has CDR1 SGHNT and CDR2 YYREEE (reference sequence). V gave up 1 base and J gave up 2 bases, with 11 bases separating them. The chain is built from TRBV5-4 and TRBJ2-3; maybe TRBD2 (6 bases). The receptor was derived from a man between 18 and 29 years old in good health and CMV-seronegative. The sample taken for sequencing was PBMCs. CDR3 bases: TGTGCCAGCAGCTTGACACTAGCCCTCACAGATACGCAGTATTTT. Amino acids: CASSLTLALTDTQYF.